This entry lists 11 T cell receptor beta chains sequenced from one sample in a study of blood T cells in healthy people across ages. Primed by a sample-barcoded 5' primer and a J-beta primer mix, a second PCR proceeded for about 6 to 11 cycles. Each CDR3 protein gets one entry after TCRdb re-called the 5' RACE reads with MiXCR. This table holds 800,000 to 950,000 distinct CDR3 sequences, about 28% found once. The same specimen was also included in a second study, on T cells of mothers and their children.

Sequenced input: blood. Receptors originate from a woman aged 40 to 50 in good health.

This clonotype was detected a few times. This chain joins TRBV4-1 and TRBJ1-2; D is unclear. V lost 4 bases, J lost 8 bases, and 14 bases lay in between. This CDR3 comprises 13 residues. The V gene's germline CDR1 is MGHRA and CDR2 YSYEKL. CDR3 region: CASSRGPSWGYTF. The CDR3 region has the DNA TGCGCCAGCAGCCGTGGGCCCTCCTGGGGCTACACCTTC.

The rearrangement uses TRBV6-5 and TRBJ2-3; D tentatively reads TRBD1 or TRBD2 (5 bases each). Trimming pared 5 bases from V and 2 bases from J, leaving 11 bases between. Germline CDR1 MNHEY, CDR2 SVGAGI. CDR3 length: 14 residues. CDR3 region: CASSRRGDTDTQYF. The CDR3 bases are TGTGCCAGCAGTCGCCGGGGCGACACAGATACGCAGTATTTT.

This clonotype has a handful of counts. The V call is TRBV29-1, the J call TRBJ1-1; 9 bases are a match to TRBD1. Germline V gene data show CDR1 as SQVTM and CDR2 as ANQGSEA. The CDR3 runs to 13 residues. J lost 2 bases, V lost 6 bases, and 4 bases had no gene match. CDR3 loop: CSVRTGENTEAFF. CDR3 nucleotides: TGCAGCGTCCGGACAGGGGAAAACACTGAAGCTTTCTTT.

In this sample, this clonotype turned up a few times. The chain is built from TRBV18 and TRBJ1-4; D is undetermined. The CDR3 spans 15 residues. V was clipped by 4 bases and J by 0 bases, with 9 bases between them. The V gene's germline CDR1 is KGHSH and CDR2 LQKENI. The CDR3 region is CASSLSTSTNEKLFF. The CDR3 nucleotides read TGTGCCAGCTCACTATCGACATCAACTAATGAAAAACTGTTTTTT.

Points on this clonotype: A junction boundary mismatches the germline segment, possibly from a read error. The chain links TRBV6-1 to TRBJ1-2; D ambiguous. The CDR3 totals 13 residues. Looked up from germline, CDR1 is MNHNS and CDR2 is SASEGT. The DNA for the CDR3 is TGTGCCGGCAGCCAATATGAACGGGTCGGCTACACCTTC. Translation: CAGSQYERVGYTF.

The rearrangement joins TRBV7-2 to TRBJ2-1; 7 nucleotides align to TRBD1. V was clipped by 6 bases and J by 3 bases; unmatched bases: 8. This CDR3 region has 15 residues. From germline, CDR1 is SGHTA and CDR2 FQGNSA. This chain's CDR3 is CASRQTGHHYNEQFF. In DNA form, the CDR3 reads TGTGCCAGCAGACAGACAGGGCACCACTACAATGAGCAGTTCTTC.

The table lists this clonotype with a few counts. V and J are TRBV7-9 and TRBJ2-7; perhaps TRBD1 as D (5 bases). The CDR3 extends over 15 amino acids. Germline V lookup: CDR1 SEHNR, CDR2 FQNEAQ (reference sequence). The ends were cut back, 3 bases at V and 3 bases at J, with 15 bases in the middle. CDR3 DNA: TGTGCCAGCAGCTTCGAAACCCCGACAGTCTACGAGCAGTACTTC. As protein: CASSFETPTVYEQYF.

The CDR3: CASSLEDRPNEKLFF. The CDR3 DNA sequence: TGTGCCAGCAGCTTAGAGGACCGGCCTAATGAAAAACTGTTTTTT. The rearrangement uses TRBV7-2 and TRBJ1-4; D gene unclear. The V end lost 1 base, the J end lost 3 bases, and 9 bases lay between the germline ends. The length of the CDR3 is 15 residues. Looked up from germline, CDR1 is SGHTA and CDR2 is FQGNSA. Drawing the rest from reference TRBV7-2 and TRBJ1-4, the complete variable domain is GAGVSQSPSNKVTEKGKDVELRCDPISGHTALYWYRQSLGQGLEFLIYFQGNSAPDKSGLPSDRFSAERTGGSVSTLTIQRTQQEDSAVYLCASSLEDRPNEKLFFGSGTQLSVL.

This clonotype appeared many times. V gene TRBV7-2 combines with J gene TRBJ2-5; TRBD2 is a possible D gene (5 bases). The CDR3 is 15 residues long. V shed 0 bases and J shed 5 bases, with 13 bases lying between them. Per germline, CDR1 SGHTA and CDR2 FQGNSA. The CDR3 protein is CASSLAVRTGETQYF. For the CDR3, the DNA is TGTGCCAGCAGCTTAGCGGTTCGTACGGGGGAGACCCAGTACTTC.

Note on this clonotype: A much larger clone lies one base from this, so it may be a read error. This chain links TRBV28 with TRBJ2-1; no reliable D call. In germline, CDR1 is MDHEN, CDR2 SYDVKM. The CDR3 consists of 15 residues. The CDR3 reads CGCVGTVGIPYEQFF. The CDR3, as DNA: TGTGGGTGTGTGGGCACAGTCGGTATACCCTACGAGCAGTTCTTC. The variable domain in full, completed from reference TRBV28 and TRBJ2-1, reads DVKVTQSSRYLVKRTGEKVFLECVQDMDHENMFWYRQDPGLGLRLIYFSYDVKMKEKGDIPEGYSVSREKKERFSLILESASTNQTSMYLCGCVGTVGIPYEQFFGPGTRLTVL.

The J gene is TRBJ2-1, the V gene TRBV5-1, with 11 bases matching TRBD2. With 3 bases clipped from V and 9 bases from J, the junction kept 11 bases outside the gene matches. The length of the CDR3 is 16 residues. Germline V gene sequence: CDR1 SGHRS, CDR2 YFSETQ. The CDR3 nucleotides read TGCGCCAGCAGCTGGGCTACTAGCGGGAGATTCGGTGAGCAGTTCTTC. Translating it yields CASSWATSGRFGEQFF.